The 23 T cell receptor beta chains presented below share a single source sample, sequenced in a study of T cells in localized non-small cell lung cancer. Only in-frame clones appear in the TCRdb table, and some are missing; sequencing was by immunoSEQ multiplex PCR. Seen here are some 35,000 clones, 85% to 95% observed once, and the top ten hold roughly 6.9%. The sample here was peripheral blood, taken before any cancer treatment. The receptors come from a female donor older than 55 with stage I lung adenocarcinoma.

The gene calls are TRBV11-2 and TRBJ2-3; D tentatively fits TRBD1 or TRBD2 (5 bases each). Trimming took 6 bases from V and 7 from J, leaving 20 bases between them. This CDR3 contains 15 residues. CDR1 is SGHAT, CDR2 FQNNGV, per germline. The DNA of the CDR3 is TGTGCCAGCAGGTCTACCCGGGACCCACGACATACGCAGTATTTT. Translating it yields CASRSTRDPRHTQYF.

The gene calls are TRBV27 and TRBJ2-1, with D possibly being TRBD1 (5 bases). V gave up 4 bases and J gave up 1 base, with 20 bases separating them. Per the germline V gene, CDR1 is MNHEY and CDR2 is SMNVEV (reference sequence). The CDR3 has 18 residues. CDR3: CASSSNSGPPTSYNEQFF. The CDR3 coding sequence is TGTGCCAGCAGTTCGAACTCAGGGCCCCCCACATCCTACAATGAGCAGTTCTTC.

The gene calls are TRBV6-1 and TRBJ1-5; 8 nucleotides agree with TRBD1. The CDR3 runs to 16 residues. Unmatched junction bases numbered 7, after V lost 2 bases and J lost 4 bases. Germline V lookup: CDR1 MNHNS, CDR2 SASEGT. CDR3 DNA: TGTGCCAGCAGTGAACTTAGGACAGGGAGGAATCAGCCCCAGCATTTT. The encoded protein is CASSELRTGRNQPQHF.

J is TRBJ1-2 and V is TRBV6-5, with D tentatively TRBD1 (6 bases). From germline, CDR1 is MNHEY and CDR2 SVGAGI. V gave up 6 bases and J gave up 0 bases, with 8 bases separating them. This CDR3 contains 13 residues. The CDR3 reads CASSPGANYGYTF. The CDR3 region has the DNA TGTGCCAGCAGCCCAGGGGCTAACTATGGCTACACCTTC.

This sequence joins TRBV5-1 and TRBJ2-3; D is unresolved. V dropped 0 bases and J dropped 0 bases, with 11 bases sitting between them. The CDR3 extends over 16 amino acids. Germline values: CDR1 SGHRS, CDR2 YFSETQ. DNA for the CDR3: TGCGCCAGCAGCTTGGCCGTTTCGGGCAGCACAGATACGCAGTATTTT. Amino acids: CASSLAVSGSTDTQYF.

This sequence joins TRBV29-1 and TRBJ2-5, with D maybe TRBD2 (5 bases). CDR3 size: 12 residues. Germline values: CDR1 SQVTM, CDR2 ANQGSEA. V lost 4 bases to trimming and J lost 5 bases, with 11 bases between them. The CDR3 region is CSVAEGRETQYF. DNA of the CDR3: TGCAGCGTTGCAGAGGGCCGGGAGACCCAGTACTTC.

The V gene is TRBV5-1, the J gene TRBJ2-7; maybe TRBD1 (6 bases). CDR3 length: 17 residues. Germline V CDR1 and CDR2: SGHRS, YFSETQ. V was cut by 3 bases and J by 5 bases, with 24 bases left in between. CDR3 amino acids: CASSSSPHGTRFDEQYF. CDR3 DNA sequence: TGCGCCAGCAGCTCCAGCCCTCATGGGACAAGGTTTGACGAGCAGTACTTC.

This clone was seen a single time. The rearrangement joins TRBV27 to TRBJ1-1, with D uncertain. Germline V gene data show CDR1 as MNHEY and CDR2 as SMNVEV (reference sequence). V was cut by 4 bases and J by 5 bases, with 17 bases left in between. CDR3 length: 15 residues. CDR3 bases: TGTGCCAGCAGTTCACGGGCAGGAATTTGGACTGAAGCTTTCTTT. Residues: CASSSRAGIWTEAFF.

V is TRBV6-1 and J is TRBJ1-2; the D is unclear. The CDR3 consists of 12 residues. V was trimmed by 3 bases and J by 4 bases, leaving 6 bases between them. Germline values: CDR1 MNHNS, CDR2 SASEGT. The chain's CDR3 is CASSEGGYGYTF. DNA for the CDR3: TGTGCCAGCAGTGAGGGTGGCTATGGCTACACCTTC.

J is TRBJ2-1 and V is TRBV5-1; no firm D call. Germline lookup yields CDR1 SGHRS and CDR2 YFSETQ. Between the trimmed V and J ends, which lost 2 bases and 4 bases, there was a span of 16 bases. CDR3 length: 16 residues. DNA of the CDR3: TGCGCCAGCAGCTTCAGGCTCTCCCGGGCGTACAATGAGCAGTTCTTC. Residues: CASSFRLSRAYNEQFF.

The chain uses TRBV7-2 and TRBJ2-1; a weak D match, TRBD2 (6 bases). Germline V gene data show CDR1 as SGHTA and CDR2 as FQGNSA. The CDR3 totals 14 residues. Trimming took off 5 bases at V and 9 bases at J, with 17 bases between the two ends. The CDR3 reads CASSQELRGGEQFF. In nucleotides, the CDR3 is TGTGCCAGCAGCCAGGAACTCCGGGGAGGTGAGCAGTTCTTC.

The chain carries TRBV15 and TRBJ1-1; no clear D gene. V was cut by 2 bases and J by 5 bases, with 9 bases left in between. Germline V gene sequence: CDR1 LNHNV, CDR2 YYDKDF (reference sequence). The CDR3 runs to 13 residues. In nucleotides, the CDR3 is TGTGCCACCAGCAGACATCAGGAAACTGAAGCTTTCTTT. As protein: CATSRHQETEAFF.

The gene calls are TRBV15 and TRBJ2-1, with 10 nucleotides matching TRBD2. Germline CDR1 LNHNV, CDR2 YYDKDF (reference sequence). Germline trimming cut 1 base from V and 8 bases from J; bases unmatched to any gene: 5. CDR3 size: 15 residues. CDR3 bases: TGTGCCACCAGCAGAGTAGGTGGGACTAGCGATGAGCAGTTCTTC. Its translation is CATSRVGGTSDEQFF.

The chain combines TRBV9 with TRBJ1-6, with a weak D call TRBD1 (5 bases). CDR1 is SGDLS and CDR2 is YYNGEE in the germline V gene. With 2 bases removed from V and 10 bases from J, the gap between germline ends came to 13 bases. The length of the CDR3 is 14 residues. The CDR3 sequence: CASSVFQGGSPLHF. The DNA for the CDR3 is TGTGCCAGCAGCGTTTTTCAGGGAGGGTCACCCCTCCACTTT.

The genes are TRBV9 and TRBJ1-3, with D unclear. Trimming pared 0 bases from V and 4 bases from J, leaving 11 bases between. The germline CDR1 and CDR2 sequences are SGDLS and YYNGEE. The CDR3 runs 15 residues. The DNA of the CDR3 is TGTGCCAGCAGCGTAGATCCTGTGTTAGGAAACACCATATATTTT. Its translation: CASSVDPVLGNTIYF.

The chain is built from TRBV29-1 and TRBJ2-5; weak D call: TRBD1 (6 bases). The V end lost 3 bases, the J end lost 2 bases, and 10 bases lay between the germline ends. Germline assignment: CDR1 SQVTM and CDR2 ANQGSEA. This CDR3 spans 13 amino acids. The CDR3 protein is CSVDLGAQETQYF. The CDR3 DNA reads TGCAGCGTTGATTTGGGGGCTCAAGAGACCCAGTACTTC.

This rearrangement joins TRBV6-1 to TRBJ2-1, with TRBD2 as a possible D gene (6 bases). This CDR3 region has 14 residues. Germline CDR1 is MNHNS and CDR2 is SASEGT. Deletions cut 1 base from V and 9 bases from J, with 13 bases between. In DNA, the CDR3 is TGTGCCAGCAGTGAAGAACTTTGGAGGGGTGAGCAGTTCTTC. Translation gives CASSEELWRGEQFF.

As for this clone: Because it lacks the conserved phenylalanine or tryptophan at the end, this CDR3 is likely a read error. The chain employs TRBV5-4 and TRBJ1-2; 7 bases match TRBD1. V shed 3 bases, J shed 3 bases, and the junction held 8 bases outside the gene matches. The germline V gene has CDR1 SGHNT and CDR2 YYREEE (reference sequence). The CDR3 loop spans 15 amino acids. The CDR3 DNA reads TGTGCCAGCAGCTCGGGGACAGCAGGGGACTATGGCTACACCCTC. This codes for CASSSGTAGDYGYTL.

The chain combines TRBV5-6 with TRBJ1-1, with D unclear. Trimming stripped 4 bases from V and 1 base from J, with 8 bases between. CDR1 SGHDT and CDR2 YYEEEE come from the germline V gene. This CDR3 contains 13 residues. The chain's CDR3 is CASSQRRNTEAFF. For the CDR3, the DNA is TGTGCCAGCAGCCAACGGAGGAACACTGAAGCTTTCTTT.

This chain joins TRBV10-3 and TRBJ2-3; D unresolved. This CDR3 has 14 amino acids. Trimming removed 2 bases at V and 1 base at J, with 7 bases between. Germline CDR1 and CDR2: ENHRY and SYGVKD. The CDR3 here is CAISEMVGTDTQYF. In DNA form, the CDR3 reads TGTGCCATCAGTGAGATGGTAGGCACAGATACGCAGTATTTT.

The chain carries TRBV5-4 and TRBJ1-1, with 9 bases identical to TRBD1. The CDR3 loop spans 13 amino acids. Germline CDR1 is SGHNT and CDR2 is YYREEE (reference sequence). J was trimmed by 9 bases and V by 0 bases; bases with no gene match: 3. CDR3 sequence (DNA): TGTGCCAGCAGCTTGGGAGGGACAGGGAAAGCTTTCTTT. Amino acids: CASSLGGTGKAFF.

CDR3 region: CASSRPPGELRDTQYF. The CDR3, as DNA: TGTGCCAGTAGTCGCCCCCCGGGAGAATTAAGAGATACGCAGTATTTT. This chain links TRBV19 with TRBJ2-3; maybe TRBD2 (6 bases). The CDR3 contains 16 residues. Germline V CDR1 and CDR2: LNHDA, SQIVND (reference sequence). V lost 5 bases and J lost 5, with 20 bases in between.

This chain links TRBV4-1 with TRBJ1-5; 9 bases are a match to TRBD1. Germline V lookup: CDR1 MGHRA, CDR2 YSYEKL. This CDR3 is 16 amino acids long. V lost 4 bases and J lost 1; bases outside the gene matches: 5. In DNA form, the CDR3 reads TGCGCCAGCAGCCCCCAGGACAGGGGCAGCAATCAGCCCCAGCATTTT. It specifies CASSPQDRGSNQPQHF.